Below are 23 T cell receptor beta chains sequenced from a single sample in a study (dated by TCRdb to about 2015). Library method: 5' RACE. The listed sequencing device is Illumina MiSeq. TCRdb's own reprocessing of the public reads used fastp at Q25 and MiXCR and kept productive beta chains. CDR3 protein duplicates are merged, each entry listing the most common genes and DNA. This sample gives approximately 5,800 distinct CDR3 sequences in total; about 28% of them show up just once. About 7.9% of the sample is taken by the ten largest. Source material: memory CD4+ T cells sorted from a lymph node. What this sample's cell subset or site label stands for: memory CD4+ T cells, CD4+CD45RO+CD25-. All receptors come from a female donor with breast cancer.

This clonotype came up many times. The chain combines TRBV27 with TRBJ1-6; no clear D gene. Germline loops: CDR1 MNHEY, CDR2 SMNVEV (reference sequence). V shed 6 bases and J shed 7 bases, with 13 bases lying between them. The CDR3 covers 14 residues. CDR3 residues: CASRTGRRNSPLHF. The CDR3 DNA reads as TGTGCCAGCAGAACCGGGCGACGGAATTCACCCCTCCACTTT.

This sequence joins TRBV5-1 and TRBJ2-1; maybe TRBD1 (5 bases). V was shortened by 2 bases and J by 12 bases, with 18 bases between the two germline ends. Germline V gives CDR1 SGHRS, CDR2 YFSETQ. This CDR3 spans 14 amino acids. The CDR3 spells CASSFGQSTDTQFF. CDR3 nucleotide sequence: TGCGCCAGCAGCTTTGGACAAAGCACAGATACGCAGTTCTTC.

In its sample, this clonotype is medium-sized (0.01 to 0.1%). This rearrangement joins TRBV20-1 to TRBJ2-1; D call uncertain. CDR3 size: 13 residues. Germline V gene sequence: CDR1 DFQATT, CDR2 SNEGSKA (reference sequence). V lost 3 bases to trimming and J lost 3 bases, with 9 bases between them. CDR3 nucleotides: TGCAGTGCTAGGACACTTGGCTACAATGAGCAGTTCTTC. It translates to CSARTLGYNEQFF.

Ten or more counts support this clonotype. V gene TRBV6-1 combines with J gene TRBJ2-3, with D possibly TRBD2 on 5 matching bases. The V gene lost 1 base and the J gene lost 6 bases, with 17 bases spanning the gap. CDR3 length: 16 amino acids. Per the germline V gene, CDR1 is MNHNS and CDR2 is SASEGT. CDR3 amino acids: CASSEVRGKSSDTQYF. CDR3 DNA sequence: TGTGCCAGCAGTGAAGTACGAGGGAAGTCCAGCGATACGCAGTATTTT.

This clonotype turned up a few times. Its ends do not fully match the called genes, so a read error is possible. The chain carries TRBV11-2 and TRBJ2-3; D not resolved. In germline, CDR1 is SGHAT, CDR2 FQNNGV. The CDR3 extends over 13 amino acids. The CDR3 spells CASSARIEDTQYF. CDR3 in DNA: TGCGCCAGCAGCGCCCGGATAGAAGATACGCAGTATTTT.

This clonotype is judged medium-sized (0.01 to 0.1%). J is TRBJ1-2 and V is TRBV12-3 or TRBV12-4; D unclear. The CDR3 has 13 residues. V was trimmed by 8 bases and J by 6 bases, leaving 16 bases between them. The CDR3 DNA follows: TGTGCCAGCGCCTCGACAAGGCGGGATGGCTACACCTTC. It codes for CASASTRRDGYTF.

Sample share makes this clonotype medium-sized. J is TRBJ1-2 and V is TRBV20-1, with D perhaps matching TRBD1 (6 bases). CDR3 length equals 12 residues. With 5 bases removed from V and 3 bases from J, the gap between germline ends came to 10 bases. Germline CDR1 is DFQATT and CDR2 is SNEGSKA (reference sequence). The CDR3 DNA sequence: TGCAGTGCTCTAGGACAGCACTATGGCTACACCTTC. It encodes CSALGQHYGYTF.

This clonotype is labeled as medium-sized (0.01 to 0.1%). The V and J genes are TRBV11-2 and TRBJ1-1; TRBD1 might be the D (5 bases). Trimming left V 0 bases short and J 3 bases short, with 5 bases between. CDR3 length equals 13 residues. Germline loops: CDR1 SGHAT, CDR2 FQNNGV. This CDR3 is CASSLDRDTEAFF. CDR3 in DNA: TGTGCCAGCAGCTTAGACAGGGACACTGAAGCTTTCTTT.

The table lists this clonotype with many counts. The rearrangement joins TRBV11-2 to TRBJ1-1; the match to TRBD1 covers 7 bases. Germline-derived CDR1 and CDR2 are SGHAT and FQNNGV. Germline trimming cut 0 bases from V and 4 bases from J; bases unmatched to any gene: 5. This CDR3 is built from 15 residues. Written as DNA, the CDR3 is TGTGCCAGCAGCTTAGAAACAGGGGCAGGCACTGAAGCTTTCTTT. Residues: CASSLETGAGTEAFF.

Sample share makes this clonotype medium-sized (0.01 to 0.1%). V gene TRBV2 combines with J gene TRBJ2-3, with TRBD2 as a possible D gene (5 bases). CDR1 is SNHLY, CDR2 FYNNEI, per germline. The CDR3 contains 16 residues. The V gene lost 4 bases and the J gene lost 2 bases, with 16 bases spanning the gap. Here the CDR3 DNA reads TGTGCCAGCAGTGCTGGAATTAGCGTCTCCACAGATACGCAGTATTTT. Translated: CASSAGISVSTDTQYF. The whole variable domain, remainder taken from reference TRBV2 and TRBJ2-3, is EPEVTQTPSHQVTQMGQEVILRCVPISNHLYFYWYRQILGQKVEFLVSFYNNEISEKSEIFDDQFSVERPDGSNFTLKIRSTKLEDSAMYFCASSAGISVSTDTQYFGPGTRLTVL.

A note on this clonotype: One end of the junction fails to match germline, which may point to a read error. The chain couples TRBV11-3 to TRBJ2-3; D might be TRBD1 or TRBD2, each matching 5 bases. The CDR3 runs 14 residues. CDR1 is SGHNT, CDR2 YENEEA, per germline. The CDR3 sequence: CAGSLAGSSDTQYF. The CDR3 region has the DNA TGTGCCGGCAGTTTAGCAGGGAGTTCAGATACGCAGTATTTT.

This sequence joins TRBV20-1 and TRBJ2-1, with TRBD2 matching over 7 bases. The germline gives CDR1 DFQATT, CDR2 SNEGSKA (reference sequence). Trimming at V came to 6 bases and at J to 2 bases, leaving 4 bases not matched to a gene. The CDR3 sequence is 13 residues long. In DNA form, the CDR3 reads TGCAGTGCCCTAGCGGAGACCTACAATGAGCAGTTCTTC. It translates to CSALAETYNEQFF.

This clonotype was found a few times. This clone may be a read error of a much larger clone one base away. V and J are TRBV20-1 and TRBJ2-2; D is uncertain. Between the trimmed V and J ends, which lost 5 bases and 4 bases, there was a span of 11 bases. In germline, CDR1 is DFQATT, CDR2 SNEGSKA (reference sequence). This CDR3 has 13 amino acids. The CDR3 nucleotides read TGCAGTGCTCCGATAAGGAGCACCGGGGAGCTGTTTTTT. It encodes CSAPIRSTGELFF.

This clonotype has only a few counts. A junction end diverges from the germline sequence, so it may reflect a read error. The chain joins TRBV20-1 to TRBJ1-2, with a tentative D call TRBD1 (6 bases). Germline assignment: CDR1 DFQATT and CDR2 SNEGSKA (reference sequence). This CDR3 is built from 13 residues. CDR3 in DNA: TGCAGTGCTAGAACAGGGCGCGATGGCGGCTATACCTTC. It codes for CSARTGRDGGYTF.

The chain joins TRBV12-3 or TRBV12-4 to TRBJ1-6, with a weak D call TRBD1 (5 bases). The CDR3 extends over 13 amino acids. V lost 6 bases and J lost 10, with 13 bases in between. CDR3: CASRLQGCSPLHF. CDR3 DNA sequence: TGTGCCAGCAGACTGCAGGGTTGCTCACCCCTCCACTTT.

This clonotype turned up a few times. The rearrangement joins TRBV12-3 or TRBV12-4 to TRBJ2-3, with D perhaps matching TRBD1 or TRBD2 (5 bases each). The CDR3 is made up of 15 amino acids. Trimming took 4 bases from V and 6 from J, leaving 17 bases between them. CDR3 nucleotide sequence: TGTGCCAGCAGTTCTCCGGGACGGGGCGTGGATACGCAGTATTTT. Translated: CASSSPGRGVDTQYF.

This clonotype has a count of ten or more. V usage is TRBV2 and J usage is TRBJ2-3; D not certain. CDR1 SNHLY and CDR2 FYNNEI come from the germline V gene. The CDR3 is made up of 12 amino acids. The V end lost 6 bases, the J end lost 0 bases, and 4 bases lay between the germline ends. Here the CDR3 reads CASSPSTDTQYF. In nucleotides, the CDR3 is TGTGCCAGCAGCCCTAGCACAGATACGCAGTATTTT.

This clonotype was counted a few times. The chain has TRBV18 and TRBJ2-1; 10 positions match TRBD1. CDR1 is KGHSH, CDR2 LQKENI, per germline. The V segment lost 5 bases and the J segment 4 bases; nucleotides outside the gene matches: 2. The CDR3 is 14 residues long. CDR3 nucleotide sequence: TGTGCCAGCTCAAGGACAGGGGGGTACAATGAGCAGTTCTTC. It codes for CASSRTGGYNEQFF.

Within the sample, this clonotype is medium-sized. The chain combines TRBV20-1 with TRBJ2-1; 10 bases are shared with TRBD2. The germline gives CDR1 DFQATT, CDR2 SNEGSKA (reference sequence). This CDR3 is built from 13 residues. J gave up 8 bases and V 5 bases, and 6 bases lay outside the gene matches. CDR3 bases: TGCAGTGCTGGAAAAAGCGGGGGGGATGAGCAGTTCTTC. It is translated as CSAGKSGGDEQFF.

There are a few counts of this clonotype. The J gene is TRBJ2-7, the V gene TRBV7-9; maybe TRBD2 (6 bases). Germline CDR1 is SEHNR and CDR2 is FQNEAQ (reference sequence). V was cut by 5 bases and J by 4 bases, with 24 bases left in between. The CDR3 spans 17 residues. CDR3 in DNA: TGTGCCAGCAGCAAACAGCCCGGAGGGCTAGGATTTTACGAGCAGTACTTC. Its translation: CASSKQPGGLGFYEQYF. Full variable domain (missing parts from reference TRBV7-9 and TRBJ2-7): DTGVSQNPRHKITKRGQNVTFRCDPISEHNRLYWYRQTLGQGPEFLTYFQNEAQLEKSRLLSDRFSAERPKGSFSTLEIQRTEQGDSAMYLCASSKQPGGLGFYEQYFGPGTRLTVT.

There are many counts of this clonotype. The CDR3 here is CASRPPGRPNNSPLHF. The CDR3 DNA reads TGTGCCAGCCGGCCCCCGGGACGGCCGAATAATTCACCCCTCCACTTT. The chain links TRBV6-5 to TRBJ1-6; tentative D call: TRBD1 (5 bases). Germline V gene sequence: CDR1 MNHEY, CDR2 SVGAGI. This CDR3 spans 16 amino acids. V was trimmed by 8 bases and J by 5 bases, leaving 19 bases between them.

Notes on this clonotype: The junction departs from germline at one end; a sequencing error may be responsible. The chain has TRBV6-5 and TRBJ1-4, with D possibly TRBD1 on 6 matching bases. Germline V gene data show CDR1 as MNHEY and CDR2 as SVGAGI. The CDR3 has 13 residues. The CDR3 region has the DNA TGCGCCGGCAGTTGGGACACTACTGAAAAACTGTTTTTT. Its translation is CAGSWDTTEKLFF.

This clonotype was found a few times. The chain's CDR3 is CASSQGSGRNIQYF. As DNA, the CDR3 is TGTGCCAGCAGCCAAGGCAGCGGGAGGAACATTCAGTACTTC. The chain combines TRBV3-1 with TRBJ2-4; 9 positions agree with TRBD2. With 1 base clipped from V and 7 bases from J, the junction kept 2 bases outside the gene matches. CDR1 LGHDT and CDR2 YNNKEL come from the germline V gene (reference sequence). The CDR3 loop spans 14 amino acids.